Listed below are T cell receptor beta chains from one sample, sequenced in a study of blood T cell repertoires in COVID-19. Measured with immunoSEQ multiplex PCR; TCRdb has only the in-frame clones, and not every one. The sample holds roughly 150,000 clones; around 81% are singletons and the top ten take 10% to 15%. Sequenced material: peripheral blood. Receptor source: a man between 70 and 80 years old who had recovered from COVID-19. Both conserved end residues are part of each CDR3. Fields, in order: J gene, D gene, clone size, V gene, CDR3 DNA, CDR3 protein. A D gene is named only where the DNA matches it firmly. Clone size is stated in some rows and not others, as once, few, many or a class when expanded.

TRBJ1-6	TRBD1	NA	TRBV7-8	TGTGCCAGCAGCGGACAGGGGAATTCACCCCTCCACTTT	CASSGQGNSPLHF
TRBJ1-2	NA	NA	TRBV19	TGTGCCAGTAGTCTACAGGGATTTTCGGAGGGCTACACCTTC	CASSLQGFSEGYTF
TRBJ2-2	NA	NA	TRBV7-3	TGTGCCAGCAGCCCTGGACACCCCAACACCGGGGAGCTGTTTTTT	CASSPGHPNTGELFF
TRBJ2-5	TRBD2	NA	TRBV5-1	TGCGCCAGCAGCCTTTCCTCGGGACTAGAACCTCAAACCCAGTACTTC	CASSLSSGLEPQTQYF
TRBJ1-2	NA	NA	TRBV30	TGTGCCTGGAGGGACAGTCCCTATGGCTACACCTTC	CAWRDSPYGYTF
TRBJ2-1	TRBD2	NA	TRBV9	TGTGCCAGCAGCGTAGAGGGGAGCGGGAAAAGGTTCGGTGAGCAGTTCTTC	CASSVEGSGKRFGEQFF
TRBJ2-3	TRBD2	NA	TRBV7-2	TGTGCCAGCAGCCGTAAGCGGGATGCCCTTGCAGATACGCAGTATTTT	CASSRKRDALADTQYF
TRBJ2-3	TRBD2	NA	TRBV5-1	TGCGCCAGCAGCTTGGGGCTAGCGGGAGGGGACACAGATACGCAGTATTTT	CASSLGLAGGDTDTQYF
TRBJ1-2	TRBD1	NA	TRBV29-1	TGCAGCGGCGGACAGGGATATATCCACACCTTC	CSGGQGYIHTF
TRBJ1-5	NA	NA	TRBV7-9	TGTGCCAGCTTGGATGGAGCCGTAGGGCCCCAGCATTTT	CASLDGAVGPQHF
TRBJ1-1	TRBD1	few	TRBV5-6	TGTGCCAGCAGCACGGACAGGGGTCAAAACACTGAAGCTTTCTTT	CASSTDRGQNTEAFF
TRBJ2-2	NA	few	TRBV10-2	TGCGCCAGCAGTCACCTCGGGACACGAAACACCGGGGAGCTGTTTTTT	CASSHLGTRNTGELFF
TRBJ1-6	TRBD1	NA	TRBV5-6	TGTGCCAGCAGCGTGGGACAGGGCACTTATTCACCCCTCCACTTT	CASSVGQGTYSPLHF
TRBJ2-1	TRBD2	NA	TRBV6-5	TGTGCCAGCACCAGAGGACTAGCCTTAGTCAATGAGCAGTTCTTC	CASTRGLALVNEQFF
TRBJ2-1	TRBD2	NA	TRBV19	TGTGCCAGCACCGGGTGGAGATCCCCACCCTTAGCGGGAGGGTACAATGAGCAGTTCTTC	CASTGWRSPPLAGGYNEQFF
TRBJ1-1	TRBD1	few	TRBV7-9	TGTGCCAGCAGCCCGGGACAGGCCAACACTGAAGCTTTCTTT	CASSPGQANTEAFF
TRBJ2-3	TRBD2	once	TRBV27	TGTGCCAGCAGTTTAGGACGGCGCGGGAGAAGCACAGATACGCAGTATTTT	CASSLGRRGRSTDTQYF
TRBJ2-2	NA	NA	TRBV5-1	TGCGCCAGCAGCTTGCACGGGAGTGCGAACACCGGGGAGCTGTTTTTT	CASSLHGSANTGELFF
TRBJ1-6	NA	NA	TRBV5-4	TGTGCCAGCAGCTTCGGGCAGGGAAGTTCACCCCTCCACTTT	CASSFGQGSSPLHF
TRBJ2-3	NA	NA	TRBV6-2/TRBV6-3	TGTGCCAGCAGTTACGGAATAGCGGTGTATCGGGCAGATACGCAGTATTTT	CASSYGIAVYRADTQYF
TRBJ1-5	NA	NA	TRBV21-1	TGTGCCAGCAGCAAAGTTGCCGCAGGGTTTAATCAGCCCCAGCATTTT	CASSKVAAGFNQPQHF
TRBJ1-6	TRBD1	NA	TRBV3-1/TRBV3-2	TGTGCCAGCAGCCAAAACGAAGACAGGGATTCACCCCTCCACTTT	CASSQNEDRDSPLHF
TRBJ1-3	TRBD1	few	TRBV5-1	TGCGCCAGCAGCGGACAGGGGGCTGGAAACACCATATATTTT	CASSGQGAGNTIYF
TRBJ2-1	TRBD1	NA	TRBV7-3	TGTGCCAGCAGCGCGCTAGGGGACAGCTCCTACAATGAGCAGTTCTTC	CASSALGDSSYNEQFF
TRBJ1-3	NA	NA	TRBV5-5	TGTGCCAGCAGCTTGGCCCTGGGGGCGCCTGGAAACACCATATATTTT	CASSLALGAPGNTIYF
TRBJ2-7	NA	NA	TRBV5-4	TGTGCCAGCAGCTTGGGGGCGGGGCAGAGCTCCTACGAGCAGTACTTC	CASSLGAGQSSYEQYF
TRBJ1-1	NA	NA	TRBV18	TGTGCCAGCTCACCAGGGCAGGGGAACACTGAAGCTTTCTTT	CASSPGQGNTEAFF
TRBJ1-5	TRBD1	NA	TRBV11-2	TGTGCCAGCAGCCCGGGACAGGGAAGAACTCAGCCCCAGCATTTT	CASSPGQGRTQPQHF
TRBJ1-2	NA	NA	TRBV7-8	TGTGCCAGCAGCTTAGGTCGGCGGGACGTCTACTATGGCTACACCTTC	CASSLGRRDVYYGYTF
TRBJ2-1	TRBD2	once	TRBV29-1	TGCAGCGTGGGAGGGCGACAGATACACAATGAGCAGTTCTTC	CSVGGRQIHNEQFF
TRBJ1-5	NA	NA	TRBV7-2	TGTGCCAGCAGCTTAAGGGGGGGCGTTGGTCAGCCCCAGCATTTT	CASSLRGGVGQPQHF
TRBJ2-1	TRBD2	few	TRBV5-1	TGCGCCAGCAGCCAGGACAGACTAGCGGGTTACAATGAGCAGTTCTTC	CASSQDRLAGYNEQFF
TRBJ2-7	NA	medium-sized	TRBV7-9	TGTGCCAGCAGTCCGAGTTATACCTACGAGCAGTACTTC	CASSPSYTYEQYF
TRBJ2-5	NA	NA	TRBV5-1	TGCGCCAGCAGCTTGGCTATGGGGCCAGAGACCCAGTACTTC	CASSLAMGPETQYF
TRBJ1-1	NA	NA	TRBV7-8	TGTGCCAGCAGCTTAGGGGGGGGGATGAACACTGAAGCTTTCTTT	CASSLGGGMNTEAFF
TRBJ2-7	TRBD2	NA	TRBV7-9	TGTGCCAGCAGCCTAGCGGGCTCCTCCTACGAGCAGTACTTC	CASSLAGSSYEQYF
TRBJ2-1	TRBD1	NA	TRBV4-3	TGCGCCAGCAGCGCCGGGACAGGCTCAATTGGTGAGCAGTTCTTC	CASSAGTGSIGEQFF
TRBJ2-7	TRBD2	NA	TRBV5-4	TGTGCCAGCAGCTCGAAAGCGGGAATTTCCTACGAGCAGTACTTC	CASSSKAGISYEQYF
TRBJ2-5	NA	many	TRBV19	TGTGCCAGTAGTTTTCGTCGAGGGAGAGAAGAGACCCAGTACTTC	CASSFRRGREETQYF
TRBJ1-1	NA	NA	TRBV3-1/TRBV3-2	TGTGCCAGCAGCCTCCGGGAGAACACTGAAGCTTTCTTT	CASSLRENTEAFF
TRBJ1-1	NA	NA	TRBV28	TGTGCCAGCAGCCTCTGGGGAGCGGGACCGAAGAACACTGAAGCTTTCTTT	CASSLWGAGPKNTEAFF
TRBJ2-1	NA	NA	TRBV11-1	TGTGCCAGCAGCCCGACAGCCCCTTCTTACAATGAGCAGTTCTTC	CASSPTAPSYNEQFF
TRBJ2-7	TRBD2	NA	TRBV6-6	TGTGCCAGCACCCGCCTGGTGCGGGAGTCCATCGAGCAGTACTTC	CASTRLVRESIEQYF
TRBJ1-1	NA	NA	TRBV5-1	TGCGCCAGCAGCCCAGGTGAGAATGGGCAGGAAGCTTTCTTT	CASSPGENGQEAFF
TRBJ2-1	NA	NA	TRBV4-1	TGCGCCAGCAGCCCACTACCCGAGCGCGCCTACAATGAGCAGTTCTTC	CASSPLPERAYNEQFF
TRBJ2-1	NA	NA	TRBV19	TGTGCCAGTAGTATACAGGGTCATGAGCAGTTCTTC	CASSIQGHEQFF
TRBJ1-2	TRBD1	NA	TRBV7-2	TGTGCCAGCAGCGCCTTGACAGGGGCCTCCTATGGCTACACCTTC	CASSALTGASYGYTF
TRBJ2-1	TRBD2	NA	TRBV4-1	TGCGCCAGCAGCCAACAGCGGGAGAGGGAGCAGTTCTTC	CASSQQREREQFF
TRBJ2-3	NA	NA	TRBV7-8	TGTGCCAGCAGCCCCACAGGAGATACGCAGTATTTT	CASSPTGDTQYF
TRBJ1-1	NA	NA	TRBV3-1/TRBV3-2	TGTGCCAGCAGCCAAGATCCAGGGGTGCGCACTGAAGCTTTCTTT	CASSQDPGVRTEAFF
TRBJ1-2	TRBD1	NA	TRBV28	TGTGCCAGCAGACAGGGGAGCTATGGCTACACCTTC	CASRQGSYGYTF
TRBJ2-5	TRBD1	NA	TRBV5-4	TGTGCCAGCAGCCCAAAACCGGGACAGGAGCAAGAGACCCAGTACTTC	CASSPKPGQEQETQYF
TRBJ2-7	TRBD1	NA	TRBV7-2	TGTGCCAGCAGCTTTTCCGGGACAGGGTCCTACGAGCAGTACTTC	CASSFSGTGSYEQYF
TRBJ2-3	NA	NA	TRBV19	TGTGCCAGTAACCAGCGAGGTCCTAGCACAGATACGCAGTATTTT	CASNQRGPSTDTQYF
TRBJ2-1	TRBD2	NA	TRBV11-1	TGTGCCAGCAGCTTAGGACTAGCGGGAGATGTCTATGAGCAGTTCTTC	CASSLGLAGDVYEQFF
TRBJ2-5	TRBD2	NA	TRBV3-1/TRBV3-2	TGTGCCAGCAGCCGCCGGACTAGCGGGAGGCAAGAGACCCAGTACTTC	CASSRRTSGRQETQYF
TRBJ2-7	TRBD1	NA	TRBV5-5	TGTGCCAGCAGCCAAGCCGGGACAGGGGCCTACGAGCAGTACTTC	CASSQAGTGAYEQYF
TRBJ1-2	NA	once	TRBV3-1/TRBV3-2	TGTGCCAGCAGCCGCCGGGAAGACTATGGCTACACCTTC	CASSRREDYGYTF